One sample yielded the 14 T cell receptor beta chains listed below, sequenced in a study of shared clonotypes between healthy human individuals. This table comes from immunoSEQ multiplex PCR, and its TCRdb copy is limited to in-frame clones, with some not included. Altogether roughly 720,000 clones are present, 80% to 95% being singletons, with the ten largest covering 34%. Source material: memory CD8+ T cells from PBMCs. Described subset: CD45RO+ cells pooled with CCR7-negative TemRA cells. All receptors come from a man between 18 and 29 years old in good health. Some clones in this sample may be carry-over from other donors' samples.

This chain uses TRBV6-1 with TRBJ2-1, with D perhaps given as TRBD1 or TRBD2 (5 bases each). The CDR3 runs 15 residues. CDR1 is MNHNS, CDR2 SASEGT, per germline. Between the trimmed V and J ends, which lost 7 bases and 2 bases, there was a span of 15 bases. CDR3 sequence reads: CASNTGTRPYNEQFF. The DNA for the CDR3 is TGTGCCAGCAATACCGGGACCCGCCCCTACAATGAGCAGTTCTTC.

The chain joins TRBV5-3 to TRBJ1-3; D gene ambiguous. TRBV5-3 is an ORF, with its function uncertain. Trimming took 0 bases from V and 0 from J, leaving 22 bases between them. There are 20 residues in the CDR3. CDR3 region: CARSLESSRYPIYSGNTIYF. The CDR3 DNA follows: TGTGCCAGAAGCTTGGAATCATCACGGTATCCAATATACTCTGGAAACACCATATATTTT.

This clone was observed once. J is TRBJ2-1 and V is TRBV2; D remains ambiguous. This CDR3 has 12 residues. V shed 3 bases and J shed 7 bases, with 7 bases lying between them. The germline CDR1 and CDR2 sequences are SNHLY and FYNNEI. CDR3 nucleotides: TGTGCCAGCAGTGATCTAATGAATGAGCAGTTCTTC. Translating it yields CASSDLMNEQFF.

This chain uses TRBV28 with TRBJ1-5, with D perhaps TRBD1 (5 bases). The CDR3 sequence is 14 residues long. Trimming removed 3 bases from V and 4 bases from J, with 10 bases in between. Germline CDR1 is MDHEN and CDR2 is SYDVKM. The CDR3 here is CASSLGGGNQPQHF. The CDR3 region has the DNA TGTGCCAGCAGTTTGGGGGGTGGTAATCAGCCCCAGCATTTT. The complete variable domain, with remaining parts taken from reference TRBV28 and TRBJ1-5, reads DVKVTQSSRYLVKRTGEKVFLECVQDMDHENMFWYRQDPGLGLRLIYFSYDVKMKEKGDIPEGYSVSREKKERFSLILESASTNQTSMYLCASSLGGGNQPQHFGDGTRLSIL.

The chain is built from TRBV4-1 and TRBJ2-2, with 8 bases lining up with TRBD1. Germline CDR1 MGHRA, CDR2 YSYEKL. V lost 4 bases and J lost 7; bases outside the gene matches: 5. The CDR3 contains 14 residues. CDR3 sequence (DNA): TGCGCCAGCAGCCGGGGACAGGCAAGCGGGGAGCTGTTTTTT. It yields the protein CASSRGQASGELFF.

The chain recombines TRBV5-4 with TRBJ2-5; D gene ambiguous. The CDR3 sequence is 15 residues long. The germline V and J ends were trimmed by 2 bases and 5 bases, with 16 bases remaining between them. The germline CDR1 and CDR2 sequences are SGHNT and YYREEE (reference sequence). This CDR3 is CASSFRNIGVETQYF. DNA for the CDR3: TGTGCCAGCAGCTTTCGAAACATAGGAGTCGAGACCCAGTACTTC.

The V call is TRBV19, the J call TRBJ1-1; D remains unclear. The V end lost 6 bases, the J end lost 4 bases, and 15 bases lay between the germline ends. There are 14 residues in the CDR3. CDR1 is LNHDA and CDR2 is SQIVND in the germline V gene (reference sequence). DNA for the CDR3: TGTGCCAGTAGCGACTCGTGGGCGGGCACTGAAGCTTTCTTT. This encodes CASSDSWAGTEAFF.

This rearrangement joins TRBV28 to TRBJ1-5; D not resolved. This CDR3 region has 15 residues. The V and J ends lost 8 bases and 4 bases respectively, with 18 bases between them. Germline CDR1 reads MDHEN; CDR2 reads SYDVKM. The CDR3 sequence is CASSRGREWNQPQHF. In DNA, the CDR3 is TGTGCCAGCTCCCGGGGAAGGGAATGGAATCAGCCCCAGCATTTT.

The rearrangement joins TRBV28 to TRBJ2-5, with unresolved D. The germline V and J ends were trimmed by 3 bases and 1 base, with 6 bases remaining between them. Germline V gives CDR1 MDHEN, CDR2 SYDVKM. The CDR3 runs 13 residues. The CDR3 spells CASSFPFQETQYF. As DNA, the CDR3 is TGTGCCAGCAGTTTTCCCTTCCAAGAGACCCAGTACTTC.

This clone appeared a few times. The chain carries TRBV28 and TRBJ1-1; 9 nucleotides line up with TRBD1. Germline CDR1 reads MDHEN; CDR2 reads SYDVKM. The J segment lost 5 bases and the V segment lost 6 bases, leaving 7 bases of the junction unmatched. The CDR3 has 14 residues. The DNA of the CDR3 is TGTGCCAGCAGCATCAACAGGGGGCCAACTGAAGCTTTCTTT. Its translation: CASSINRGPTEAFF.

CDR3 amino acids: CASSLPIRGGTDTQYF. CDR3 sequence (DNA): TGTGCCAGCAGCTTACCCATTAGAGGGGGCACAGATACGCAGTATTTT. V usage is TRBV7-9 and J usage is TRBJ2-3; D may match TRBD1 or TRBD2 (5 bases each). The CDR3 contains 16 residues. The germline V and J ends were trimmed by 2 bases and 1 base, with 13 bases remaining between them. Germline-derived CDR1 and CDR2 are SEHNR and FQNEAQ (reference sequence).

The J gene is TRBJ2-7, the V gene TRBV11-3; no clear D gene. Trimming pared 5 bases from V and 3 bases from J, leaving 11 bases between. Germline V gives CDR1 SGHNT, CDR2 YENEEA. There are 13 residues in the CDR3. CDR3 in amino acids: CASSPGRIYEQYF. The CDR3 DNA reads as TGTGCCAGCAGCCCCGGACGGATCTACGAGCAGTACTTC.

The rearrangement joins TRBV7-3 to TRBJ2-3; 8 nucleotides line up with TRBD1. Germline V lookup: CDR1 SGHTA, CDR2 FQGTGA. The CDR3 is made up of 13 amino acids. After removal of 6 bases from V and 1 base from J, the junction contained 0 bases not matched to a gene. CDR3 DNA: TGTGCCAGCAGGGGACAGGGCACAGATACGCAGTATTTT. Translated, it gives CASRGQGTDTQYF.

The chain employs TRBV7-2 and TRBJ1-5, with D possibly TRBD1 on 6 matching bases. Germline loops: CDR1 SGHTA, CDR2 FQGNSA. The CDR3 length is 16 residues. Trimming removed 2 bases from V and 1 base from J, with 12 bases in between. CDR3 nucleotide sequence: TGTGCCAGCAGCTTACGATATCAGGGGAGCAATCAGCCCCAGCATTTT. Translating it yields CASSLRYQGSNQPQHF.